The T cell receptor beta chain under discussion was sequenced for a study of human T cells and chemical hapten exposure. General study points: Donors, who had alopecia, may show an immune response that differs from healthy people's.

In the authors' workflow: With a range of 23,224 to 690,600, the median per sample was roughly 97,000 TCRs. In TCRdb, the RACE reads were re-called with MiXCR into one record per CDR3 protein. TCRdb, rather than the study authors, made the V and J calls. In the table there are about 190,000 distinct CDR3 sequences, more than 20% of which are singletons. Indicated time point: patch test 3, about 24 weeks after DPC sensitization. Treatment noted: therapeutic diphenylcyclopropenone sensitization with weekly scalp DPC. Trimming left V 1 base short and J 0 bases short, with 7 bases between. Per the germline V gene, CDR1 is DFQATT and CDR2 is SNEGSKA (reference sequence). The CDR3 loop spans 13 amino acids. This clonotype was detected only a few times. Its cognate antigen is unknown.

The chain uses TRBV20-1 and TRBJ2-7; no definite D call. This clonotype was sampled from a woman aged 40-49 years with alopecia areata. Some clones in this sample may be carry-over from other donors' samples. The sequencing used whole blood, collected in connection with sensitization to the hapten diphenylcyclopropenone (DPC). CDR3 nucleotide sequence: TGCAGTGCTAGAGCTGAAGCCTCCTACGAGCAGTACTTC. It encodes CSARAEASYEQYF.